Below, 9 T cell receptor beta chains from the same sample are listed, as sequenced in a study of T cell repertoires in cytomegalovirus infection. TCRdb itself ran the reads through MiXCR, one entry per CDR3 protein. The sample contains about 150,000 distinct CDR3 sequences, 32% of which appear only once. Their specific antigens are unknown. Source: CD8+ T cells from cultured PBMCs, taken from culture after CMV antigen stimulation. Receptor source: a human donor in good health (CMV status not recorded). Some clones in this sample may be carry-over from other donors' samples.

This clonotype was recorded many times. The CDR3 spells CASSSLAAEQFF. CDR3 DNA sequence: TGTGCCAGCAGCTCGTTAGCTGCTGAGCAGTTCTTC. This rearrangement joins TRBV7-6 to TRBJ2-1, with D unclear. Deletions cut 4 bases from V and 9 bases from J, with 10 bases between. Germline V gene lookup returns CDR1 SGHVS and CDR2 FNYEAQ. This CDR3 has 12 residues.

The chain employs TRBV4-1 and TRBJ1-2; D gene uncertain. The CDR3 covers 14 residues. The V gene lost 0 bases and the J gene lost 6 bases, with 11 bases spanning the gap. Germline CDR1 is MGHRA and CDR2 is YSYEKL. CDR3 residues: CASSQEWGPDGYTF. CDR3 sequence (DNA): TGCGCCAGCAGCCAAGAATGGGGTCCTGATGGCTACACCTTC.

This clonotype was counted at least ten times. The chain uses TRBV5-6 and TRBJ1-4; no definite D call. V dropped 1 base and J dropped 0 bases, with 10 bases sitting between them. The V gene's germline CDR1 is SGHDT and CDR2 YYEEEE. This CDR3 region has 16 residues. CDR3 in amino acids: CASSLTRLPTNEKLFF. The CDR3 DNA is TGTGCCAGCAGCTTGACCCGACTTCCAACTAATGAAAAACTGTTTTTT.

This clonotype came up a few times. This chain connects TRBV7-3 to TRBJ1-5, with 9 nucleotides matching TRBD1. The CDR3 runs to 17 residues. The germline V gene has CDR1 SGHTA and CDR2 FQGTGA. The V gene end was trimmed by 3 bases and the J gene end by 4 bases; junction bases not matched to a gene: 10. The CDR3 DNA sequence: TGTGCCAGCAGCTTCCCTTTTGGGACAGGGACGAATCAGCCCCAGCATTTT. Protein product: CASSFPFGTGTNQPQHF. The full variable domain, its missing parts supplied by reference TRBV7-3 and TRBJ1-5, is GAGVSQTPSNKVTEKGKYVELRCDPISGHTALYWYRQSLGQGPEFLIYFQGTGAADDSGLPNDRFFAVRPEGSVSTLKIQRTERGDSAVYLCASSFPFGTGTNQPQHFGDGTRLSIL.

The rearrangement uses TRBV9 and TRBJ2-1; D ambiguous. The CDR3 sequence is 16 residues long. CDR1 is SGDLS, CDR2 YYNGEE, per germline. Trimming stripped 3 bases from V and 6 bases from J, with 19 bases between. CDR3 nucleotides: TGTGCCAGCAGCGGGTCGGCGGCAGATTTCTTCAATGAGCAGTTCTTC. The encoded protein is CASSGSAADFFNEQFF.

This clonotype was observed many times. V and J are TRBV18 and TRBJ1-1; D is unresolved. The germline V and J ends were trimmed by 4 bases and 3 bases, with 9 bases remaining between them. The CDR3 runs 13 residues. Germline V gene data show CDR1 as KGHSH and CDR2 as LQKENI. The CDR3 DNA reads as TGTGCCAGCTCACGGGAACGGGACACTGAAGCTTTCTTT. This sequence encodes CASSRERDTEAFF.

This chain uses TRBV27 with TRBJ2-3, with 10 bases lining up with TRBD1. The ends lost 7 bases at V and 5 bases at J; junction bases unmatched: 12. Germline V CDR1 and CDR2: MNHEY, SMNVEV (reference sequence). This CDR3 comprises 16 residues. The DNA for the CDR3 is TGTGCCAGCACCCCCCTCAGGACAGGGGGAGGAGATACGCAGTATTTT. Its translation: CASTPLRTGGGDTQYF.

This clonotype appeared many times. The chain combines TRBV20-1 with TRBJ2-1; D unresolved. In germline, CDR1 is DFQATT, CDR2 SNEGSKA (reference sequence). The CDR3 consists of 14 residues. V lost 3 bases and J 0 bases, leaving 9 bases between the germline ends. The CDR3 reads CSARDIFSYNEQFF. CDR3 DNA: TGCAGTGCTAGGGATATTTTCTCCTACAATGAGCAGTTCTTC.

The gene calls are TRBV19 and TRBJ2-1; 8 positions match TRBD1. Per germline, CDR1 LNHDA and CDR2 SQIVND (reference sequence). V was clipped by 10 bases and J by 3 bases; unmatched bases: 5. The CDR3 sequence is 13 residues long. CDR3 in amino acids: CATHRGIYNEQFF. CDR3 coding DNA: TGTGCCACCCACAGGGGGATCTACAATGAGCAGTTCTTC.